This TCR beta chain was recovered during a study of technical replicates of blood from four donors. V lost 5 bases and J lost 6; bases outside the gene matches: 6. Germline CDR1 SGHVS, CDR2 FNYEAQ. CDR3 length: 14 residues. The method was immunoSEQ multiplex PCR; TCRdb's version includes in-frame clones alone and lacks a portion of them. Here the sample spans about 61,000 clones, 95% to 98% being singletons. The rearrangement joins TRBV7-6 to TRBJ2-3; TRBD2 aligns across 9 bases. What was sequenced was T cells isolated from PBMCs. The receptor comes from a human donor in good health. CDR3 sequence (DNA): TGTGCCAGCAGCCCTGGGACTAGCAAGGATACGCAGTATTTT. It is translated as CASSPGTSKDTQYF.